The clone carrying this T cell receptor (beta chain) was recorded at least ten times. Per the authors' pipeline: Sampled TCR counts reached a median of roughly 100,000 per sample, with values ranging from roughly 23,224 to 690,600. One entry per CDR3 protein results from TCRdb running MiXCR on the RACE reads. TCRdb assigned the V and J calls; the authors' analysis was not used. This table holds 360,000 or so distinct CDR3 sequences, roughly 6.3% found once. Regarding time point: patch test 2, 6 weeks after DPC sensitization. Noted treatment: therapeutic diphenylcyclopropenone sensitization with weekly scalp DPC. Total RNA was isolated from whole blood that had not been fractionated. The data are from a study of human T cells and chemical hapten exposure. V dropped 4 bases and J dropped 5; count of bases not matched to a gene: 6. CDR3 length: 14 amino acids. CDR1 is SGHTA, CDR2 FQGNSA, per germline.

This sequence joins TRBV7-2 and TRBJ2-7; 9 bases agree with TRBD1. The sample here was whole blood, taken in connection with sensitization to the hapten diphenylcyclopropenone (DPC). The clonotype was recovered from a woman aged 18-29 years with alopecia areata. Some clones in this sample may be carry-over from other donors' samples. The CDR3 sequence: CASSSRQGGHEQYF. The CDR3 coding sequence is TGTGCCAGCAGCTCACGACAGGGGGGTCACGAGCAGTACTTC.